The text below deals with one T cell receptor (beta chain). Its antigen remains unidentified. These data come from a study of shared clonotypes between healthy human individuals. Study-level points and caveats: Clonotype sharing among the donors was expected to vary with sequencing depth.

Method: immunoSEQ multiplex PCR; TCRdb's copy keeps in-frame clones and lacks some. This sample yields 1 million to 1.2 million clones, of which approximately 80% are seen a single time; almost 0.9% belongs to the top ten. Germline V gene data show CDR1 as MNHEY and CDR2 as SVGAGI. The V end lost 8 bases, the J end lost 1 base, and 10 bases lay between the germline ends. The CDR3 loop spans 13 amino acids. Specimen: memory CD4+ T cells from PBMCs. Subset of the sample: CD45RA-negative fraction. The chain has TRBV6-5 and TRBJ2-3, with TRBD1 as a possible D gene (6 bases). The clonotype was recovered from a man younger than 35 in good health. Some clones in this sample may be carry-over from other donors' samples. DNA of the CDR3: TGTGCCAGCCGGACAGATGGCACAGATACGCAGTATTTT. Amino acids: CASRTDGTDTQYF.